This entry is about one T cell receptor beta chain. Per the germline V gene, CDR1 is MNHEY and CDR2 is SVGAGI. This CDR3 spans 17 amino acids. V gave up 11 bases and J gave up 4 bases; unmatched junction bases: 17. The data originate from a study of blood T cells in healthy people across ages. With a J-beta primer mix and a sample-barcoded 5' primer, a second PCR ran about 7 to 11 cycles. In TCRdb, the 5' RACE reads were re-called with MiXCR into one record per CDR3 protein. Altogether around 1,700,000 distinct CDR3 sequences are present, 28% being singletons, with the ten largest covering more than 6%.

The sequence came from a woman in her twenties or thirties in good health. The rearrangement uses TRBV6-5 and TRBJ2-3, with 11 bases lining up with TRBD2. The sequencing sample was made of blood. The CDR3 region has the DNA TGTGCCCACAGCCCACCCCCCACTAGCGGGAGAGCAGATACGCAGTATTTT. This gives the protein CAHSPPPTSGRADTQYF.